These 22 T cell receptor beta chains share one sample of origin, sequenced in a study of shared clonotypes between healthy human individuals. Assay: immunoSEQ multiplex PCR; the TCRdb copy retains only in-frame clones and omits some. Of 2,500,000 or so clones detected, around nine tenths appear once; the ten largest clones hold more than 0.12%. Source material: naive CD4+ T cells sorted from blood. Documented subset: CD45RA+ positively selected. These TCRs come from a man between 18 and 35 years old in good health.

This chain uses TRBV10-1 with TRBJ2-7; perhaps TRBD2 as D (6 bases). Germline-derived CDR1 and CDR2 are WNHNN and SYGVQD (reference sequence). The CDR3 extends over 14 amino acids. Trimming shortened V by 3 bases and J by 3 bases, and 12 bases separated the two germline ends. CDR3 loop: CASSDSGQGYEQYF. CDR3 nucleotide sequence: TGCGCCAGCAGTGACAGCGGGCAGGGCTACGAGCAGTACTTC.

Comment on this clone: This same CDR3 is encoded by further DNA sequences in the sample. This chain uses TRBV7-8 with TRBJ2-7; D not resolved. The CDR3 covers 13 residues. Trimming took off 3 bases at V and 1 base at J, with 7 bases between the two ends. Germline CDR1 is SGHVS and CDR2 is FQNEAQ. CDR3 sequence: CASSLGRSYEQYF. The CDR3 bases are TGTGCCAGCAGCTTGGGCAGATCCTACGAGCAGTACTTC.

The count of this clone is one. The genes are TRBV29-1 and TRBJ2-5; D remains unclear. Germline lookup yields CDR1 SQVTM and CDR2 ANQGSEA. The CDR3 runs to 13 residues. Trimming took 7 bases from V and 2 from J, leaving 14 bases between them. CDR3 bases: TGCAGCGCCAAGCGACGGCCGCAAGAGACCCAGTACTTC. Its translation: CSAKRRPQETQYF.

Regarding this clone: Germline is not matched at one junction end, which may reflect a read error. The chain carries TRBV7-7 and TRBJ2-5; 7 nucleotides agree with TRBD1. The germline V gene encodes CDR1 SSHAT and CDR2 FNYEAQ (reference sequence). CDR3 size: 13 residues. CDR3 amino acids: CASSAAGGPTQYF. In DNA, the CDR3 is TGTGCTAGCAGCGCCGCAGGGGGACCGACCCAGTACTTC.

This chain uses TRBV15 with TRBJ2-7, with a possible D match to TRBD2 (6 bases). V lost 3 bases and J lost 0, with 12 bases in between. Germline CDR1 reads LNHNV; CDR2 reads YYDKDF (reference sequence). The CDR3 consists of 15 residues. This CDR3 is CATSSGLTYSYEQYF. The DNA for the CDR3 is TGTGCCACCAGCAGCGGACTAACCTACTCCTACGAGCAGTACTTC.

The V and J genes are TRBV10-3 and TRBJ2-7; possible D gene TRBD2, 6 bases. V was shortened by 2 bases and J by 3 bases, with 14 bases between the two germline ends. The germline CDR1 and CDR2 sequences are ENHRY and SYGVKD. There are 15 residues in the CDR3. CDR3 in amino acids: CAISEKNAGSYEQYF. For the CDR3, the DNA is TGTGCCATCAGTGAGAAAAATGCCGGGAGCTACGAGCAGTACTTC.

The gene calls are TRBV9 and TRBJ2-2, with D possibly TRBD2 on 5 matching bases. CDR1 and CDR2 from the germline V gene are SGDLS and YYNGEE. With 0 bases removed from V and 1 base from J, the gap between germline ends came to 10 bases. CDR3 length equals 16 residues. The DNA of the CDR3 is TGTGCCAGCAGCGTAGGAGCTAGCTGGAACACCGGGGAGCTGTTTTTT. It encodes CASSVGASWNTGELFF.

This chain uses TRBV11-2 with TRBJ1-6; D is unresolved. Trimming left V 0 bases short and J 7 bases short, with 16 bases between. From germline, CDR1 is SGHAT and CDR2 FQNNGV. The CDR3 has 17 residues. The CDR3 reads CASSLEFSRAVNSPLHF. The CDR3 nucleotides are TGTGCCAGCAGCTTAGAGTTCAGTAGGGCGGTCAATTCACCCCTCCACTTT.

The chain joins TRBV10-3 to TRBJ1-2; 7 bases fit TRBD1. Trimming took 5 bases from V and 6 from J; bases not matched to a gene: 15. CDR1 and CDR2 (germline): ENHRY, SYGVKD. This CDR3 region has 16 residues. The DNA of the CDR3 is TGTGCCATCAGTACCGACAGGGCCCAACGAAGGCATGGCTACACCTTC. As protein: CAISTDRAQRRHGYTF.

With respect to this clone: Other nucleotide sequences in the sample specify the same CDR3. The chain joins TRBV18 to TRBJ2-3; D unclear. The germline V gene encodes CDR1 KGHSH and CDR2 LQKENI. The V and J ends lost 2 bases and 5 bases respectively, with 8 bases between them. This CDR3 contains 13 residues. Here the CDR3 reads CASSPSKGDTQYF. In DNA, the CDR3 is TGTGCCAGCTCACCATCGAAAGGAGATACGCAGTATTTT.

V gene TRBV10-3 combines with J gene TRBJ1-2; 8 bases are a match to TRBD1. CDR1 ENHRY and CDR2 SYGVKD come from the germline V gene. CDR3 length equals 14 residues. V lost 7 bases and J lost 1; bases outside the gene matches: 5. Here the CDR3 DNA reads TGTGCCATCACTCAGGACAGGGTTAACTATGGCTACACCTTC. Encoded protein: CAITQDRVNYGYTF.

The chain uses TRBV27 and TRBJ1-5; 11 bases are a match to TRBD1. Germline V gene sequence: CDR1 MNHEY, CDR2 SMNVEV (reference sequence). The V and J ends lost 4 bases and 6 bases, in that order; junction bases with no gene match: 5. This CDR3 contains 15 residues. The CDR3 bases are TGTGCCAGCAGTTCACGGACAGGGGGCAGTCAGCCCCAGCATTTT. Protein: CASSSRTGGSQPQHF.

V gene TRBV18 combines with J gene TRBJ2-1; 11 bases agree with TRBD2. With V trimmed by 2 bases and J by 6 bases, 6 bases remained unmatched. Per germline, CDR1 KGHSH and CDR2 LQKENI. The CDR3 sequence is 16 residues long. The CDR3 DNA reads as TGTGCCAGCTCACCAGGTGGGGGACTAGCGGCCAATGAGCAGTTCTTC. It specifies CASSPGGGLAANEQFF.

V gene TRBV30 combines with J gene TRBJ2-2; the match to TRBD1 covers 10 bases. The CDR3 consists of 13 residues. V shed 3 bases and J 7 bases; nucleotides not matched to a gene: 2. Looked up from germline, CDR1 is GTSNPN and CDR2 is SVGIG (reference sequence). As DNA, the CDR3 is TGTGCCTGGAGGGGACAGGGGATCGGGGAGCTGTTTTTT. It is translated as CAWRGQGIGELFF.

The chain uses TRBV5-1 and TRBJ2-5; 9 bases are shared with TRBD1. The CDR3 has 16 residues. J gave up 5 bases and V 2 bases, and 10 bases lay outside the gene matches. The germline gives CDR1 SGHRS, CDR2 YFSETQ. The CDR3 sequence is CASSLPLGQGWETQYF. DNA for the CDR3: TGCGCCAGCAGCTTACCCCTGGGACAGGGATGGGAGACCCAGTACTTC. The full variable domain, rest sourced from reference TRBV5-1 and TRBJ2-5, is KAGVTQTPRYLIKTRGQQVTLSCSPISGHRSVSWYQQTPGQGLQFLFEYFSETQRNKGNFPGRFSGRQFSNSRSEMNVSTLELGDSALYLCASSLPLGQGWETQYFGPGTRLLVL.

V and J are TRBV5-6 and TRBJ2-7; D not certain. Germline assignment: CDR1 SGHDT and CDR2 YYEEEE. Trimming stripped 0 bases from V and 3 bases from J, with 13 bases between. The CDR3 is 15 amino acids. CDR3 sequence: CASSLAGAVNYEQYF. DNA for the CDR3: TGTGCCAGCAGCTTGGCCGGTGCAGTAAACTACGAGCAGTACTTC.

The chain carries TRBV6-1 and TRBJ1-2; a possible D gene is TRBD1 (6 bases). Looked up from germline, CDR1 is MNHNS and CDR2 is SASEGT. This CDR3 has 13 residues. V was cut by 0 bases and J by 12 bases, with 14 bases left in between. DNA for the CDR3: TGTGCCAGCAGTGAAGCAGGGGGGCGGGTGGACACCTTC. Its protein is CASSEAGGRVDTF.

The V gene is TRBV28, the J gene TRBJ2-5, with no clear D. This CDR3 region has 14 residues. Trimming shortened V by 2 bases and J by 4 bases, and 11 bases separated the two germline ends. Looked up from germline, CDR1 is MDHEN and CDR2 is SYDVKM. In nucleotides, the CDR3 is TGTGCCAGCAGTTTAGCGAGTTCCGTAGAGACCCAGTACTTC. Translated: CASSLASSVETQYF.

The chain employs TRBV4-3 and TRBJ2-3, with 11 bases aligning to TRBD2. Per germline, CDR1 LGHNA and CDR2 YSLEER. This CDR3 contains 16 residues. After removal of 1 base from V and 7 bases from J, the junction contained 7 bases not matched to a gene. CDR3 DNA: TGCGCCAGCAGCCAAGTGCTAGCGGGAGGCGCAAATACGCAGTATTTT. Encoded protein: CASSQVLAGGANTQYF.

In regard to this clone: The same CDR3 can be traced to other DNA sequences in this sample. This rearrangement joins TRBV11-2 to TRBJ2-5, with D perhaps matching TRBD1 (5 bases). With 1 base removed from V and 4 bases from J, the gap between germline ends came to 13 bases. The CDR3 covers 15 residues. The V gene's germline CDR1 is SGHAT and CDR2 FQNNGV. DNA for the CDR3: TGTGCCAGCAGCTTAGGCGTCGGTAGGGGAGAGACCCAGTACTTC. This translates into CASSLGVGRGETQYF.

The chain links TRBV6-5 to TRBJ2-4; possible D gene TRBD1, 6 bases. Trimming cost V 5 bases and J 6 bases, with 17 bases left between them. The CDR3 contains 15 residues. In germline, CDR1 is MNHEY, CDR2 SVGAGI. The CDR3 loop is CASSPFRGIGNIQYF. The CDR3 DNA follows: TGTGCCAGCAGTCCGTTCAGGGGTATCGGAAACATTCAGTACTTC.

This clone is a singleton in its sample. The J gene is TRBJ2-3, the V gene TRBV10-2, with D possibly being TRBD1 (7 bases). This CDR3 has 14 amino acids. Germline V CDR1 and CDR2: WSHSY, SAAADI. The V gene lost 8 bases and the J gene lost 3 bases, with 15 bases spanning the gap. For the CDR3, the DNA is TGCGCCAGCCGAGAGACAGGGAGGACAGATACGCAGTATTTT. Its translation is CASRETGRTDTQYF.